Listed below are T cell receptor beta chains from one sample, sequenced in a study of CD8 T cells in ankylosing spondylitis. TCRdb itself ran the 5' RACE reads through MiXCR, one entry per CDR3 protein. The data contain some 140,000 distinct CDR3 sequences, approximately 10% of them singletons. Sequencing input: blood, either unsorted or a sorted T cell fraction (not recorded which). The receptors originated from a female donor with ankylosing spondylitis or in good health (not recorded which). Both conserved end residues are part of each CDR3. A D gene is named only where the DNA matches it firmly. Part of the rows lack a size; the others show once, few, many or a class for expanded clones.

V: TRBV28; D: .; J: TRBJ2-2; size: many; CDR3: CASSLFLAEPPELFF; DNA: TGTGCCAGCAGTTTATTCTTAGCGGAGCCTCCGGAGCTGTTTTTT
V: TRBV29-1; D: TRBD2; J: TRBJ2-5; size: many; CDR3: CSFRTSQETQYF; DNA: TGCAGCTTTCGGACTAGCCAAGAGACCCAGTACTTC
V: TRBV10-3; D: .; J: TRBJ1-1; size: many; CDR3: CAISEDTEAFF; DNA: TGTGCCATCAGTGAGGACACTGAAGCTTTCTTT
V: TRBV3-1; D: .; J: TRBJ2-2; size: few; CDR3: CASSDTNTGELFF; DNA: TGTGCCAGCAGTGACACCAACACCGGGGAGCTGTTTTTT
V: TRBV20-1; D: .; J: TRBJ2-7; size: many; CDR3: CSARSGRHEQYF; DNA: TGCAGTGCTAGGTCAGGGCGGCACGAGCAGTACTTC
V: TRBV28; D: TRBD1; J: TRBJ1-5; size: many; CDR3: CASSLSRDRGSNQPQHF; DNA: TGTGCCAGCAGTTTATCCCGAGACAGGGGGAGCAATCAGCCCCAGCATTTT
V: TRBV5-1; D: .; J: TRBJ1-1; size: many; CDR3: CASSLIDLNTEAFF; DNA: TGCGCCAGCAGCTTGATAGACTTGAACACTGAAGCTTTCTTT
V: TRBV28; D: TRBD2; J: TRBJ2-5; size: many; CDR3: CASSGTSGGALSQETQYF; DNA: TGTGCCAGCAGTGGGACTAGCGGGGGGGCTCTTAGCCAAGAGACCCAGTACTTC
V: TRBV3-1; D: TRBD1; J: TRBJ2-7; size: many; CDR3: CASSHGDRGLSEQYF; DNA: TGTGCCAGCAGCCACGGAGACAGGGGGCTTAGCGAGCAGTACTTC
V: TRBV18; D: TRBD2; J: TRBJ2-1; size: many; CDR3: CASSPSGSFDEQFF; DNA: TGTGCCAGCTCACCTAGCGGGAGTTTTGATGAGCAGTTCTTC
V: TRBV5-1; D: TRBD1; J: TRBJ2-7; size: .; CDR3: CASSFTGQPYEQYF; DNA: TGCGCCAGCAGCTTTACGGGACAGCCCTACGAGCAGTACTTC